The 22 T cell receptor beta chains given below trace back to one sample, sequenced in a study of shared clonotypes between healthy human individuals. This table comes from immunoSEQ multiplex PCR, and its TCRdb copy is limited to in-frame clones, with some not included. The sample yields about 2 million clones, about 95% seen once. The naive CD8 population came from CD45RO-negative cells selected for CCR7, without terminally differentiated effector memory CD45RA+ cells. Sequenced material: naive CD8+ T cells sorted from blood. These receptor sequences come from a man aged 18 to 35 in good health.

V and J are TRBV4-1 and TRBJ1-4; TRBD1 matches 10 bases. Losses at the gene ends were 3 bases for V and 6 bases for J; bases not matched to a gene: 10. Germline assignment: CDR1 MGHRA and CDR2 YSYEKL. The length of the CDR3 is 17 residues. CDR3 coding DNA: TGCGCCAGCAGCCATAAACAGACCGGGACAGGGGATGAAAAACTGTTTTTT. It yields the protein CASSHKQTGTGDEKLFF.

V is TRBV2 and J is TRBJ2-3; D gene uncertain. Germline-derived CDR1 and CDR2 are SNHLY and FYNNEI. The V end was cut by 4 bases, the J end by 2 bases, with 10 bases between. The CDR3 runs 14 residues. CDR3 loop: CASSGGENTDTQYF. As DNA, the CDR3 is TGTGCCAGCAGTGGAGGTGAGAACACAGATACGCAGTATTTT.

About this clone itself: The junction departs from germline at one end; a sequencing error may be responsible. The chain recombines TRBV27 with TRBJ2-7; the D call may be TRBD1 or TRBD2 (5 bases each). CDR1 and CDR2 from the germline V gene are MNHEY and SMNVEV (reference sequence). The CDR3 contains 10 residues. The CDR3 is CASSLGDPHF. The CDR3 nucleotides read TGTGCCAGCAGTTTAGGGGACCCACACTTC.

The chain combines TRBV19 with TRBJ1-1; D is uncertain. The CDR3 runs to 15 residues. CDR1 is LNHDA, CDR2 SQIVND, per germline (reference sequence). V lost 3 bases and J lost 0, with 11 bases in between. The CDR3 region is CASSIVRYMNTEAFF. CDR3 DNA sequence: TGTGCCAGTAGTATCGTCAGGTACATGAACACTGAAGCTTTCTTT.

This clone was detected a few times. Other DNA sequences in the same sample also yield this CDR3. The chain couples TRBV5-4 to TRBJ2-7; 7 bases match TRBD1. With V trimmed by 4 bases and J by 2 bases, 3 bases remained unmatched. Per the germline V gene, CDR1 is SGHNT and CDR2 is YYREEE (reference sequence). The CDR3 consists of 13 residues. CDR3 nucleotide sequence: TGTGCCAGCAGCCCAGGGACAGCCTACGAGCAGTACTTC. Amino acids: CASSPGTAYEQYF. The full variable domain, its missing parts supplied by reference TRBV5-4 and TRBJ2-7, is ETGVTQSPTHLIKTRGQQVTLRCSSQSGHNTVSWYQQALGQGPQFIFQYYREEENGRGNFPPRFSGLQFPNYSSELNVNALELDDSALYLCASSPGTAYEQYFGPGTRLTVT.

The chain couples TRBV6-6 to TRBJ1-5; D is uncertain. Germline CDR1 is MNHNY and CDR2 is SVGAGI (reference sequence). The ends were cut back, 4 bases at V and 6 bases at J, with 10 bases in the middle. CDR3 length equals 13 residues. CDR3 residues: CASSSLGGQPQHF. For the CDR3, the DNA is TGTGCCAGCAGTTCCTTGGGTGGTCAGCCCCAGCATTTT.

V is TRBV4-3 and J is TRBJ2-1; TRBD2 matches at 13 bases. The CDR3 is 14 amino acids. Per germline, CDR1 LGHNA and CDR2 YSLEER. V dropped 6 bases and J dropped 8; count of bases not matched to a gene: 4. The CDR3 here is CASSRTSGSDEQFF. CDR3 sequence (DNA): TGCGCCAGCAGTAGGACTAGCGGGAGCGATGAGCAGTTCTTC.

The chain uses TRBV5-1 and TRBJ2-1; D may be TRBD1 (6 bases). Per germline, CDR1 SGHRS and CDR2 YFSETQ. V was trimmed by 5 bases and J by 4 bases, leaving 10 bases between them. This CDR3 is built from 13 residues. The CDR3 nucleotides are TGCGCCAGCAGGGACAGTGCTTACAATGAGCAGTTCTTC. It codes for CASRDSAYNEQFF.

The chain joins TRBV7-9 to TRBJ2-7; 12 positions agree with TRBD2. The junction had 7 bases not matched to a gene; V was cut back by 1 base and J by 9 bases. Germline V gene lookup returns CDR1 SEHNR and CDR2 FQNEAQ (reference sequence). This CDR3 spans 15 amino acids. The CDR3 loop is CASSLGLAGEKGQYF. DNA for the CDR3: TGTGCCAGCAGCTTAGGACTAGCGGGGGAAAAAGGGCAGTACTTC.

The chain joins TRBV5-4 to TRBJ1-4; D might be TRBD1 (6 bases). The germline gives CDR1 SGHNT, CDR2 YYREEE (reference sequence). V lost 0 bases and J 8 bases, leaving 14 bases between the germline ends. This CDR3 has 15 amino acids. This CDR3 is CASSLEGGAKEKLFF. CDR3 coding DNA: TGTGCCAGCAGCTTGGAAGGGGGTGCAAAAGAAAAACTGTTTTTT. Using reference TRBV5-4 and TRBJ1-4 for the parts outside the CDR3, the full variable domain is ETGVTQSPTHLIKTRGQQVTLRCSSQSGHNTVSWYQQALGQGPQFIFQYYREEENGRGNFPPRFSGLQFPNYSSELNVNALELDDSALYLCASSLEGGAKEKLFFGSGTQLSVL.

J is TRBJ1-5 and V is TRBV23-1; possibly TRBD1 for D (5 bases). TRBV23-1 falls under the ORF class, with uncertain function. Trimming shortened V by 3 bases and J by 0 bases, and 12 bases separated the two germline ends. The CDR3 totals 16 residues. The CDR3 protein is CASSQRGGYSNQPQHF. DNA for the CDR3: TGCGCCAGCAGTCAGAGGGGCGGGTATAGCAATCAGCCCCAGCATTTT.

This clone has only one observation. Other nucleotide sequences from this sample produce the same CDR3. J is TRBJ1-3 and V is TRBV7-9; D is ambiguous. Germline assignment: CDR1 SEHNR and CDR2 FQNEAQ (reference sequence). The CDR3 sequence is 15 residues long. V gave up 5 bases and J gave up 0 bases, with 11 bases separating them. Here the CDR3 DNA reads TGTGCCAGCAGCCCCGGACCTAGCTCTGGAAACACCATATATTTT. Translation gives CASSPGPSSGNTIYF.

The chain uses TRBV30 and TRBJ2-4, with 12 bases lining up with TRBD1. This CDR3 spans 16 amino acids. With 0 bases clipped from V and 6 bases from J, the junction kept 6 bases outside the gene matches. CDR1 is GTSNPN, CDR2 SVGIG, per germline (reference sequence). CDR3 sequence reads: CAWSVGTGGGGNIQYF. The CDR3 DNA sequence: TGTGCCTGGAGTGTAGGGACAGGGGGCGGTGGAAACATTCAGTACTTC.

Only one count was recorded for this clone. The chain recombines TRBV7-2 with TRBJ2-1; TRBD2 matches 15 bases. In germline, CDR1 is SGHTA, CDR2 FQGNSA. The V gene end was trimmed by 4 bases and the J gene end by 6 bases; junction bases not matched to a gene: 1. CDR3 length equals 15 residues. The CDR3 sequence: CASSWTSGGANEQFF. The DNA of the CDR3 is TGTGCCAGCAGCTGGACTAGCGGGGGGGCCAATGAGCAGTTCTTC.

As for this clone: Different DNA sequences within this sample yield the same CDR3. This sequence joins TRBV4-3 and TRBJ2-1, with TRBD1 as a possible D gene (6 bases). CDR3 size: 16 residues. Trimming removed 0 bases from V and 2 bases from J, with 11 bases in between. Looked up from germline, CDR1 is LGHNA and CDR2 is YSLEER. CDR3 nucleotide sequence: TGCGCCAGCAGCCAAGATCAGGGGCTTGCCTACAATGAGCAGTTCTTC. It translates to CASSQDQGLAYNEQFF.

The chain carries TRBV5-6 and TRBJ1-4; D gene unclear. The CDR3 extends over 15 amino acids. Trimming cost V 4 bases and J 8 bases, with 18 bases left between them. In germline, CDR1 is SGHDT, CDR2 YYEEEE. DNA of the CDR3: TGTGCCAGCAGCCACCGGAGGGCGCACTGGGAAAAACTGTTTTTT. Translation gives CASSHRRAHWEKLFF.

This clone was counted only a few times. V gene TRBV6-5 combines with J gene TRBJ2-7; 9 bases line up with TRBD1. The germline gives CDR1 MNHEY, CDR2 SVGAGI. V shed 5 bases and J 6 bases; nucleotides not matched to a gene: 8. This CDR3 has 14 residues. The CDR3 DNA reads TGTGCCAGCAGTCCCGGGACAGGGCCGGTCGAGCAGTACTTC. Amino acid sequence: CASSPGTGPVEQYF.

This clone occurred once. The chain links TRBV11-3 to TRBJ1-1, with D possibly TRBD1 on 5 matching bases. This CDR3 comprises 16 residues. Between the trimmed V and J ends, which lost 0 bases and 1 base, there was a span of 12 bases. CDR1 is SGHNT, CDR2 YENEEA, per germline. This CDR3 is CASSLDTPQENTEAFF. For the CDR3, the DNA is TGTGCCAGCAGCTTAGATACCCCACAGGAGAACACTGAAGCTTTCTTT.

This CDR3 is CASSLDQADTQYF. CDR3 DNA: TGTGCCAGCAGCTTAGATCAGGCGGATACGCAGTATTTT. The chain recombines TRBV11-2 with TRBJ2-3; no reliable D call. The ends were cut back, 0 bases at V and 6 bases at J, with 7 bases in the middle. This CDR3 spans 13 amino acids. CDR1 SGHAT and CDR2 FQNNGV come from the germline V gene.

This chain connects TRBV6-1 to TRBJ1-1; 8 bases match TRBD1. V shed 8 bases and J 4 bases; nucleotides not matched to a gene: 9. This CDR3 has 14 residues. In germline, CDR1 is MNHNS, CDR2 SASEGT. The CDR3 DNA sequence: TGTGCCAGCGCCGGAACAGGGGGGCGCACTGAAGCTTTCTTT. Translating it yields CASAGTGGRTEAFF.

This sequence joins TRBV19 and TRBJ2-7, with D possibly matching TRBD2 (7 bases). Germline V gene sequence: CDR1 LNHDA, CDR2 SQIVND (reference sequence). CDR3 length equals 14 residues. V was cut by 5 bases and J by 2 bases, with 13 bases left in between. The CDR3 is CASSPGGNPYEQYF. Here the CDR3 DNA reads TGTGCCAGTAGTCCGGGGGGCAACCCCTACGAGCAGTACTTC.

The rearrangement uses TRBV2 and TRBJ2-5; D remains ambiguous. The CDR3 is made up of 13 amino acids. Germline values: CDR1 SNHLY, CDR2 FYNNEI. With 6 bases removed from V and 0 bases from J, the gap between germline ends came to 8 bases. CDR3 sequence (DNA): TGTGCCAGCAGAGATACAAACCAAGAGACCCAGTACTTC. Amino acids: CASRDTNQETQYF. The full variable domain, its missing parts supplied by reference TRBV2 and TRBJ2-5, is EPEVTQTPSHQVTQMGQEVILRCVPISNHLYFYWYRQILGQKVEFLVSFYNNEISEKSEIFDDQFSVERPDGSNFTLKIRSTKLEDSAMYFCASRDTNQETQYFGPGTRLLVL.